This entry describes one T cell receptor (beta chain). The antigen it binds to is not known. At one end the junction does not follow the germline gene, possibly because of a read error. The CDR3, from cysteine to phenylalanine, totals 13 residues. The DNA shown is the 39-base CDR3, in frame from base 1. The germline V gene (reference sequence) yields SSHAT for CDR1 and FNYEAQ for CDR2. In total, roughly 670 healthy bone marrow donors made up the cohort. All cohort members were sampled while nominally healthy, although unrecorded immune exposures were likely present. The donor tested CMV seropositive, placing the donor among the 289 seropositive members of the cohort. A peripheral blood sample was collected from each donor, and TCR beta sequencing was performed on peripheral blood mononuclear cells. Genomic DNA extraction from the blood cell samples was performed with the Qiagen DNeasy Blood Extraction Kit.

The sample originates from a study of cytomegalovirus exposure and HLA in healthy donors (dated by TCRdb to about 2017). Background for the entire study: An earlier analysis of roughly 630 of the donors reported 250 to 300 Gb of sequence data and roughly 110 million unique TCR beta sequences from around 200 million T cells. An early release that covered 500 to 800 HLA-typed donors contained 250 to 350 gigabases of sequencing data and some 87 million unique TCR sequences. Of the approximately 400 genotyped donors, approximately 80% fell in the genetic ancestry cluster associated with self-reported Caucasian donors. The aim of the study was to test whether cataloging public T cell receptors could identify signatures of past pathogen exposure. The study used immunosequencing to profile the T cell repertoires of 666 subjects and linked those repertoires to cytomegalovirus serostatus. Along with the approximately 650-subject first cohort, a separate validation cohort of 120 different subjects was used. High-throughput TCR immunosequencing, statistical association of individual TCRs with disease status, and machine learning were combined to predict cytomegalovirus infection status. A later analysis re-analyzed previously published TCR beta repertoires from 500 to 700 donors and added high-resolution HLA genotyping to study TCR occurrence patterns. In the later analysis, no new phenotypic data were used to find candidate immune exposures; instead, reliance was placed on TCR beta sequences and their occurrence across donors. To decide whether each TCR beta V gene segment behaved as functional or pseudogenic, an earlier analysis of some 570 of the donors relied on high-throughput TCR beta sequencing. Alongside the repertoire data, information on donor age, sex, ethnicity and CMV serostatus was compiled. A later genetic analysis took genome-wide SNP genotypes for about 65% of the 666 donors and used that subset as a discovery cohort. All discovery cohort repertoires had been generated on a single sequencing platform. HLA typing included class I and class II loci at four-digit resolution. The number of donors typed differed by locus, with roughly 620-630 for A, B, C, DRB1 and DQB1, more than 500 for DQA1, 600 to 610 for DPA1, and some 470 for DPB1. Four or five DR-DQ haplotypes were handled as single units for association and clustering because linkage in the cohort was strong. Among 398 genotyped donors of the cohort, an average of approximately 240,000 unique TCR beta nucleotide sequences were sequenced per donor, roughly 18% of them non-productive.

Broad study findings and their caveats: A later analysis associated approximately 17,000 TCR beta sequences with specific HLA alleles at a false discovery rate of 0.05. The 87-base-pair reads could not distinguish some IMGT-functional V segments, including TRBV6-2 and TRBV6-3, so those segments were excluded. A further reported finding was that TCR beta sequences accurately predicted the HLA-A and HLA-B alleles for most subjects in the first cohort. According to a later genetic analysis, donors in an Asian-associated ancestry cluster had fewer N-insertions in productive TCRs than the approximately 700-donor mean. V-gene and J-gene trimming of TCR beta chains was associated with a missense DCLRE1C variant in a later genetic analysis, and the association was replicated in an independent cohort. Across donors, most TCR sequences were observed very rarely, whereas some public TCRs were present in many individuals. The only immune exposure information available for the cohort was CMV serostatus. The earlier analysis of around 600 of the donors excluded approximately 17 rarely observed V segments, including chromosome 9 orphons, because counts were too low. In vitro tests confirmed that a few of the cytomegalovirus-associated TCR beta chains recognize cytomegalovirus antigens. Correlated functional status among segregating V segments might be attributable to linkage disequilibrium, but an unknown experimental factor could not be ruled out. A later analysis found that TCR association rates varied across HLA loci, with DRB1 alleles showing the most associated TCRs and HLA-C alleles the fewest. The classifier was reported to diagnose cytomegalovirus status with high specificity and sensitivity in both the original cohort and the validation cohort. A later analysis found that HLA-associated TCR beta chains were more clonally expanded and had lower generation probabilities than equally common non-associated chains. Several of the top co-occurrence clusters appeared to be linked to parvovirus B19, influenza, CMV and Epstein-Barr virus, according to a later analysis. Only TCR beta chains were sequenced in this cohort, and the absence of alpha or paired-chain data limited detectable features. A cluster of highly shared sequence variants was judged likely to be a technical artifact of the sequencing pipeline. Assigning TCR associations to individual alleles was difficult when HLA alleles, especially DR and DQ, strongly co-occurred. Broadly in line with IMGT annotations, most TCR beta V segments showed up in productive rearrangements about 90% or about 30% of the time in an earlier analysis of several hundred of the donors. The study listed approximately 150 TCR beta chains as associated with cytomegalovirus. The presence/absence analyses assumed that sequencing depth was roughly uniform across donors, and that assumption may not be true. Because HLA typing was unavailable for some donors at each locus, only the typed subset was used in association tests. The authors suggested that the approach could potentially be generalized to other disease states and immunological phenotypes. In a later analysis, most CMV-associated TCR beta chains were found to appear HLA-restricted, with HLA associations seemingly driven largely by CMV exposure.

Libraries were made using the immunoSEQ multiplex PCR assay. For the multiplex PCR, a mixture combining 60 forward primers for TCR Vbeta segments and 13 reverse primers for TCR Jbeta segments was used. The CDR3 region of rearranged TCR beta genes was amplified from genomic DNA with a multiplex PCR assay. The Illumina HiSeq System was used to sequence the amplified TCR beta libraries as 87-base-pair reads. Turning to the authors' computational methods: Across the roughly 700 repertoires, a later analysis counted tens of millions of unique TCR beta chains, around 11 million of which were shared by at least two donors. A nearest-neighbor algorithm error-corrected the raw reads and collapsed the reads into unique sequences, merging closely related sequences to remove PCR and sequencing errors. To assign V, D and J gene segments, CDR3 sequences were aligned to IMGT reference sequences. For a sequence to be retained, at least a six-nucleotide match to both a V gene segment and a J gene segment was required. Rearrangements were called productive when the CDR3 lacked stop codons and stayed in frame with V and J; all others were non-productive. Following IMGT convention, CDR3 was defined as the stretch from the second conserved V-encoded cysteine up to the conserved J-encoded phenylalanine. Sequences without an unambiguous match to a single V gene segment were excluded from the earlier analysis of approximately 600 of the donors. In an earlier analysis of 450 to 750 of the donors, a V segment was called functional when productive rearrangements were above 56.7%, and segregating when the standard deviation between donors exceeded 5%. To diagnose cytomegalovirus status from the catalog of TCR beta chain sequences, a statistical classification framework was built. In a later analysis, TCR nucleotide sequences were compared against IMGT/GENE-DB human TR gene sequences so that V and J genes could be assigned. The TCRdist pipeline was used in a later analysis to assign CDR3 sequences and most-parsimonious VDJ recombination scenarios. In a later analysis, every TCR beta chain was defined by the combination of its CDR3 amino acid sequence and its V-gene family, and reads without a unique V-gene family were dropped. As a way to deal with suspected cross-contamination and a sequencing artifact, a later analysis dropped hundreds of nucleotide sequences that were highly shared and had low generation probability. For each public chain, a later analysis derived a clonal expansion index from normalized ranks of inferred template counts within each repertoire. Generation probabilities in a later analysis came from a VDJ recombination model fitted to out-of-frame rearrangements, and those results were checked against IGoR. In a later analysis, hypergeometric tests were used to score TCR-TCR, TCR-HLA and TCR-CMV co-occurrence, with a repertoire-size bias correction applied to TCR pairs. To estimate false discovery rates, a later analysis permuted the HLA or CMV assignments 20 times. A later analysis grouped co-occurring TCRs with DBSCAN, adding TCRdist sequence similarity when clustering within HLA-allele-positive subsets. Repertoires with fewer than 30,000 or more than 120,000 public chains, plus five repertoires with anomalous nucleotide sharing, were excluded from co-occurrence clustering. Imported from immuneACCESS, the table was reduced by TCRdb to in-frame sequences with V and J called. These copies leave out some clones; in studies compared against another copy, an unresolved V gene accounts for under half, and the cause of the remainder is not known. The V and J calls and the clone size are those of that table, but D and trimming were determined from the DNA. This sample has more than 85,000 clones in its table, and approximately 77% of those were observed once. The top ten clones comprise 8.5% to 10% of the sample.

The sequenced sample was PBMCs. Rearrangement joined TRBV7-7 to TRBJ2-7, and 7 bases in between align with TRBD2. The sequence came from a male donor in good health and CMV-seropositive. Here is the DNA: TGTGCTAGCAGCCCCAGACCGGGGGGCGAGCAGTACTTC. This codes for CASSPRPGGEQYF.